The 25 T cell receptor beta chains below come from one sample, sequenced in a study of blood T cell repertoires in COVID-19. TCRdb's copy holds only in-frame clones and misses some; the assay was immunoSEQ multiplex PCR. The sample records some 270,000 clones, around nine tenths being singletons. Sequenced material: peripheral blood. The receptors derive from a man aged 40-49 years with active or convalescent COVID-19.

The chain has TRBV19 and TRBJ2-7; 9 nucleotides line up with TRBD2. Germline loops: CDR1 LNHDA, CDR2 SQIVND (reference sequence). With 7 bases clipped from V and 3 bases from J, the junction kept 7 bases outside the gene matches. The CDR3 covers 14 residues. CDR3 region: CASTSSGTDYEQYF. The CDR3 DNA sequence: TGTGCCAGTACCTCTAGCGGGACCGACTACGAGCAGTACTTC.

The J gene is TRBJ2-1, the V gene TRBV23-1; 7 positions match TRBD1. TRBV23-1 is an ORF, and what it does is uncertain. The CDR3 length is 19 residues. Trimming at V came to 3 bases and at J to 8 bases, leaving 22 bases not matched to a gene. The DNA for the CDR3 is TGCGCCAGCAGTCATGTCCCCTCCAGGGGGACCCGCGATCAGTATGAGCAGTTCTTC. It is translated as CASSHVPSRGTRDQYEQFF.

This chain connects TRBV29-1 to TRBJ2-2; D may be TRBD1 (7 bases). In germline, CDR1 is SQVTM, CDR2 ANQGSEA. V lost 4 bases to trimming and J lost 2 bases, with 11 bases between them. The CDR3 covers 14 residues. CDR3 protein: CSVGGTANTGELFF. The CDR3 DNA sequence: TGCAGCGTTGGCGGGACAGCTAACACCGGGGAGCTGTTTTTT.

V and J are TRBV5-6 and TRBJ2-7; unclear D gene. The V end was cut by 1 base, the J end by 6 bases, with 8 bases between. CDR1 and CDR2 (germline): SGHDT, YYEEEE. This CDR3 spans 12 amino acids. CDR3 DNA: TGTGCCAGCAGCTTGCTGTTCTCCGAGCAGTACTTC. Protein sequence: CASSLLFSEQYF.

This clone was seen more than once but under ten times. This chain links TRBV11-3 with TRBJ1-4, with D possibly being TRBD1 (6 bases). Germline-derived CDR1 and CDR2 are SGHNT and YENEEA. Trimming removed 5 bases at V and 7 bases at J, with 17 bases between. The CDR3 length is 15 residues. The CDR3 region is CASSTNLGAGEKLFF. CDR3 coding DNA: TGTGCCAGCAGCACCAACCTGGGGGCGGGTGAAAAACTGTTTTTT.

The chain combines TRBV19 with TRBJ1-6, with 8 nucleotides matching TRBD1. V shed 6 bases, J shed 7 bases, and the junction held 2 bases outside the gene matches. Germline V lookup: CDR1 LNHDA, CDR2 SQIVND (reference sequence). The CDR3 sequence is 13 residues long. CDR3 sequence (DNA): TGTGCCAGTAGCGACAGGGGAAATTCACCCCTCCACTTT. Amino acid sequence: CASSDRGNSPLHF. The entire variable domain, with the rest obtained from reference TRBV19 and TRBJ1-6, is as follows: DGGITQSPKYLFRKEGQNVTLSCEQNLNHDAMYWYRQDPGQGLRLIYYSQIVNDFQKGDIAEGYSVSREKKESFPLTVTSAQKNPTAFYLCASSDRGNSPLHFGNGTRLTVT.

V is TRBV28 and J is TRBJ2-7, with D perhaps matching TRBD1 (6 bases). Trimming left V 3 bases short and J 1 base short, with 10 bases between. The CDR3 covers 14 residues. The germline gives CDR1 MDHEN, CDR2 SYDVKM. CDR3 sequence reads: CASSFPGTSYEQYF. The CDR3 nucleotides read TGTGCCAGCAGTTTCCCCGGGACATCCTACGAGCAGTACTTC.

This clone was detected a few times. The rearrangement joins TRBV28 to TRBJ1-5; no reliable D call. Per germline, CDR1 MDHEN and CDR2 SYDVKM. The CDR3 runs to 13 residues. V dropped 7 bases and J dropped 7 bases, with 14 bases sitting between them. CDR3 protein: CASNRDFEQPQHF. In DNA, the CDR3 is TGTGCCAGCAACCGGGATTTCGAACAGCCCCAGCATTTT.

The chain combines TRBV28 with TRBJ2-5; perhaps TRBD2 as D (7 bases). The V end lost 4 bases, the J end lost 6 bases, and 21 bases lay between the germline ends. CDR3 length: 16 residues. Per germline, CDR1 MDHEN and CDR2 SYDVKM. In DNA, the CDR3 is TGTGCCAGCAGTTCTCCGGGGGAGGGGGTCGCAAAGACCCAGTACTTC. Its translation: CASSSPGEGVAKTQYF.

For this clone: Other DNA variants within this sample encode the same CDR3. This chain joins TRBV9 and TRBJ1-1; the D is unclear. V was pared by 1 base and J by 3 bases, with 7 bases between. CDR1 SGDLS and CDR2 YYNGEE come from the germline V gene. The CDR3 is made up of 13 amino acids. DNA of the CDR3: TGTGCCAGCAGCGTACGGGGAGACACTGAAGCTTTCTTT. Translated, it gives CASSVRGDTEAFF.

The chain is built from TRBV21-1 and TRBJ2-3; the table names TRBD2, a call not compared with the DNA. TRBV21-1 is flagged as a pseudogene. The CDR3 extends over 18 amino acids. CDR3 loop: CASSKEGLAGGQIDTQYF. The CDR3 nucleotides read TGTGCCAGCAGCAAAGAGGGGCTAGCGGGGGGGCAAATAGATACGCAGTATTTT.

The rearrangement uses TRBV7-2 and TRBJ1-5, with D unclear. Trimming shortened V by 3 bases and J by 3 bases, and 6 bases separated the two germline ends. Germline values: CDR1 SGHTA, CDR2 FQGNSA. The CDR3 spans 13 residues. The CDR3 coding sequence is TGTGCCAGCAGCTTGTGGCCCAATCAGCCCCAGCATTTT. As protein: CASSLWPNQPQHF.

DNA of the CDR3: TGCGCCAGCAGCCAAGATTACCTACCGAACCAGCCCCAGCATTTT. Encoded protein: CASSQDYLPNQPQHF. The chain joins TRBV4-1 to TRBJ1-5, with no clear D. V was pared by 0 bases and J by 7 bases, with 13 bases between. Germline CDR1 reads MGHRA; CDR2 reads YSYEKL. The CDR3 is made up of 15 amino acids.

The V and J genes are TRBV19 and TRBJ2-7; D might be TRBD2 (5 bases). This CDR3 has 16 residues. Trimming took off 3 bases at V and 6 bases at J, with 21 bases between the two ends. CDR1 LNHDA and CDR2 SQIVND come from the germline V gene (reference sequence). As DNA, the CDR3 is TGTGCCAGTAGTATCGGTTCAGCCGGGATCGCCGGCGAGCAGTACTTC. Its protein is CASSIGSAGIAGEQYF. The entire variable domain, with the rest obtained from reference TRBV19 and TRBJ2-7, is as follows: DGGITQSPKYLFRKEGQNVTLSCEQNLNHDAMYWYRQDPGQGLRLIYYSQIVNDFQKGDIAEGYSVSREKKESFPLTVTSAQKNPTAFYLCASSIGSAGIAGEQYFGPGTRLTVT.

CDR3: CASKYDADRNNSPLHF. Written as DNA, the CDR3 is TGTGCCAGCAAATATGATGCGGACAGAAATAATTCACCCCTCCACTTT. The rearrangement uses TRBV27 and TRBJ1-6; a possible D gene is TRBD1 (6 bases). Germline loops: CDR1 MNHEY, CDR2 SMNVEV (reference sequence). Trimming removed 7 bases at V and 5 bases at J, with 18 bases between. The CDR3 is 16 amino acids.

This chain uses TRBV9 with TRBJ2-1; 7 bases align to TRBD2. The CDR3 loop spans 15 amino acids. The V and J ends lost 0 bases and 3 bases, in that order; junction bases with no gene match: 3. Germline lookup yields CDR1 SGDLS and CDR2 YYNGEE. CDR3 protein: CASSVGLADYNEQFF. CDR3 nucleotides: TGTGCCAGCAGCGTAGGGCTAGCGGACTACAATGAGCAGTTCTTC.

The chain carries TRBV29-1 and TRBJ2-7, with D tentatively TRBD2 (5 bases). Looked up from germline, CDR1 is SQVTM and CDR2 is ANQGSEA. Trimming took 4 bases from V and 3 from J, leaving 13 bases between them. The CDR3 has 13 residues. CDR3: CSVGGSTNYEQYF. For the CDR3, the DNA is TGCAGCGTTGGAGGGTCCACCAACTACGAGCAGTACTTC.

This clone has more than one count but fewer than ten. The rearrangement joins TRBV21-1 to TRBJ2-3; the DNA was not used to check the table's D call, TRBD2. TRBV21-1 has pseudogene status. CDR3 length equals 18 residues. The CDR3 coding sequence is TGTGCCAGCAGCAAAGGTGGCTGGGCGGGACGGACCACAGATACGCAGTATTTT. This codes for CASSKGGWAGRTTDTQYF.

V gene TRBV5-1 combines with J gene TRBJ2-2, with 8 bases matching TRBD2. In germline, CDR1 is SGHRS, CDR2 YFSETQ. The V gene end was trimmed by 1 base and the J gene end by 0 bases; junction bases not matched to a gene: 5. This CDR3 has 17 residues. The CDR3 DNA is TGCGCCAGCAGCTTGTTCTTGGGACTAGCGAACACCGGGGAGCTGTTTTTT. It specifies CASSLFLGLANTGELFF. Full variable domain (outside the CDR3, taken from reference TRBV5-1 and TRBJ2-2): KAGVTQTPRYLIKTRGQQVTLSCSPISGHRSVSWYQQTPGQGLQFLFEYFSETQRNKGNFPGRFSGRQFSNSRSEMNVSTLELGDSALYLCASSLFLGLANTGELFFGEGSRLTVL.

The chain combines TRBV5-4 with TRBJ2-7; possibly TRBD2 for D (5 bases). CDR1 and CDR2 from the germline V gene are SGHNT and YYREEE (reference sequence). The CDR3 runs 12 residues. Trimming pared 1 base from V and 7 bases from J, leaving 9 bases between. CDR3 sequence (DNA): TGTGCCAGCAGCTTGACCACGGGGGAGCAGTACTTC. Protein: CASSLTTGEQYF.

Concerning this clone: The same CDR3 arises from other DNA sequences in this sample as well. CDR3 bases: TGTGCCAGTAGTCCGACAGGTTCCTCCTACGAGCAGTACTTC. It yields the protein CASSPTGSSYEQYF. The chain employs TRBV19 and TRBJ2-7; TRBD1 is a possible D gene (6 bases). Germline lookup yields CDR1 LNHDA and CDR2 SQIVND (reference sequence). V lost 5 bases to trimming and J lost 0 bases, with 11 bases between them. CDR3 length: 14 residues.

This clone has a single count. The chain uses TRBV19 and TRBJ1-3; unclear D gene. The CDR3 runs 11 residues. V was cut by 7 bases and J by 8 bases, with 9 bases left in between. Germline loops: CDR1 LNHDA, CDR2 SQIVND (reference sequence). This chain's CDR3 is CASTQFDTIYF. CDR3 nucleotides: TGTGCCAGTACCCAGTTTGACACCATATATTTT.

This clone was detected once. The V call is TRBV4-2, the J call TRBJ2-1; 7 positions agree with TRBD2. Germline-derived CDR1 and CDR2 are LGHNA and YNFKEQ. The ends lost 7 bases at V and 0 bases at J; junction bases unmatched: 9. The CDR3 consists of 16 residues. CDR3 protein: CASTSFSSGSYNEQFF. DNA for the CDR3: TGTGCCAGCACCTCCTTTTCTAGCGGCTCCTACAATGAGCAGTTCTTC.

CDR3 nucleotides: TGTGCCAGCAGCCAACTTGGACAGGGCGATCAGCCCCAGCATTTT. Translated: CASSQLGQGDQPQHF. V and J are TRBV4-2 and TRBJ1-5; 8 nucleotides match TRBD1. The V and J ends lost 2 bases and 5 bases, in that order; junction bases with no gene match: 5. The CDR3 covers 15 residues. Germline V gives CDR1 LGHNA, CDR2 YNFKEQ.

The CDR3 DNA follows: TGTGCTAGTGGTTCACACGCGGTAGGACAGAGATATGGCTACACCTTC. This codes for CASGSHAVGQRYGYTF. This chain uses TRBV12-5 with TRBJ1-2, with a possible D match to TRBD1 (6 bases). Germline CDR1 LGHNT, CDR2 FRNRAP. CDR3 size: 16 residues. Trimming removed 4 bases from V and 5 bases from J, with 20 bases in between.